Below, 21 T cell receptor beta chains from the same sample are listed, as sequenced in a study of blood T cell repertoires in COVID-19. Method: immunoSEQ multiplex PCR; TCRdb's copy keeps in-frame clones and lacks some. This sample yields about 200,000 clones, of which about 80% are seen a single time; approximately 7.9% belongs to the top ten. The material sequenced was PBMCs or T cells enriched from blood (not recorded which). These receptor sequences come from a man between 40 and 49 years old who had recovered from COVID-19.

V usage is TRBV28 and J usage is TRBJ1-1; TRBD1 agrees at 8 bases. CDR3 length equals 15 residues. Germline loops: CDR1 MDHEN, CDR2 SYDVKM. Trimming cost V 5 bases and J 5 bases; bases outside gene matches: 10. The CDR3 loop is CASSPPGQGLTEAFF. CDR3 DNA: TGTGCCAGCAGTCCGCCCGGACAGGGTCTTACTGAAGCTTTCTTT.

J is TRBJ2-7 and V is TRBV5-1; tentatively, D is TRBD2 (6 bases). The CDR3 is 13 amino acids. Germline CDR1 is SGHRS and CDR2 is YFSETQ. V was trimmed by 3 bases and J by 3 bases, leaving 10 bases between them. CDR3 sequence reads: CASSWGDGYEQYF. The CDR3 DNA follows: TGCGCCAGCAGCTGGGGGGACGGCTACGAGCAGTACTTC.

The V and J genes are TRBV4-2 and TRBJ2-7, with 7 bases that match TRBD2. This CDR3 is 14 amino acids long. J lost 4 bases, V lost 2 bases, and 5 bases had no gene match. Looked up from germline, CDR1 is LGHNA and CDR2 is YNFKEQ. The CDR3 nucleotides read TGTGCCAGCAGCCAATTAAGGGGAGGGTACGAGCAGTACTTC. It codes for CASSQLRGGYEQYF.

V usage is TRBV11-2 and J usage is TRBJ1-1; no reliable D call. CDR3 length: 13 amino acids. Trimming stripped 2 bases from V and 0 bases from J, with 4 bases between. Germline CDR1 SGHAT, CDR2 FQNNGV. The CDR3 reads CASSLQMNTEAFF. CDR3 nucleotides: TGTGCCAGCAGCTTACAAATGAACACTGAAGCTTTCTTT.

This chain links TRBV2 with TRBJ2-7, with 8 bases lining up with TRBD1. V shed 3 bases, J shed 1 base, and the junction held 2 bases outside the gene matches. There are 14 residues in the CDR3. Germline CDR1 is SNHLY and CDR2 is FYNNEI. The CDR3 region is CASSDDRGSYEQYF. CDR3 DNA: TGTGCCAGCAGTGATGACAGGGGATCCTACGAGCAGTACTTC.

The chain uses TRBV5-5 and TRBJ1-2, with D uncertain. The CDR3 totals 15 residues. V gave up 0 bases and J gave up 4 bases, with 13 bases separating them. Germline CDR1 reads SGHKS; CDR2 reads YYEKEE (reference sequence). For the CDR3, the DNA is TGTGCCAGCAGCTTGGGGGCTGCGGGGATCTATGGCTACACCTTC. Its translation is CASSLGAAGIYGYTF. The whole variable domain, filled in from reference TRBV5-5 and TRBJ1-2, reads DAGVTQSPTHLIKTRGQQVTLRCSPISGHKSVSWYQQVLGQGPQFIFQYYEKEERGRGNFPDRFSARQFPNYSSELNVNALLLGDSALYLCASSLGAAGIYGYTFGSGTRLTVV.

This chain uses TRBV29-1 with TRBJ1-2; 11 bases map to TRBD1. The CDR3 runs to 16 residues. V shed 8 bases, J shed 3 bases, and the junction held 14 bases outside the gene matches. Germline V gene data show CDR1 as SQVTM and CDR2 as ANQGSEA. The CDR3 sequence: CSLHKTSGQGDYGYTF. The CDR3, as DNA: TGCAGCCTTCATAAAACCTCGGGACAGGGGGACTATGGCTACACCTTC. Supplemented by reference TRBV29-1 and TRBJ1-2, the full variable domain reads SAVISQKPSRDICQRGTSLTIQCQVDSQVTMMFWYRQQPGQSLTLIATANQGSEATYESGFVIDKFPISRPNLTFSTLTVSNMSPEDSSIYLCSLHKTSGQGDYGYTFGSGTRLTVV.

The chain couples TRBV2 to TRBJ2-7; TRBD2 might be the D (5 bases). Trimming removed 6 bases at V and 6 bases at J, with 21 bases between. This CDR3 comprises 15 residues. The germline CDR1 and CDR2 sequences are SNHLY and FYNNEI. CDR3 sequence (DNA): TGTGCCAGCAGAGATTCACTAGTAAACCCATCCGAGCAGTACTTC. Its translation is CASRDSLVNPSEQYF.

The chain combines TRBV7-2 with TRBJ1-6, with D possibly TRBD1 on 5 matching bases. The germline gives CDR1 SGHTA, CDR2 FQGNSA. The CDR3 totals 14 residues. V dropped 5 bases and J dropped 8 bases, with 13 bases sitting between them. Written as DNA, the CDR3 is TGTGCCAGCAGCCCGCAGGGTTGGGATTCACCCCTCCACTTT. Translating gives CASSPQGWDSPLHF.

V usage is TRBV19 and J usage is TRBJ2-3; 7 positions match TRBD2. The CDR3 has 17 residues. V was pared by 1 base and J by 1 base, with 8 bases of the junction left unmatched. From germline, CDR1 is LNHDA and CDR2 SQIVND (reference sequence). CDR3 residues: CASSIVGASGGTDTQYF. The DNA of the CDR3 is TGTGCCAGTAGTATAGTTGGGGCTAGCGGAGGCACAGATACGCAGTATTTT.

This chain uses TRBV7-2 with TRBJ1-2, with TRBD1 as a possible D gene (6 bases). The V end was cut by 1 base, the J end by 5 bases, with 14 bases between. The CDR3 loop spans 15 amino acids. The germline CDR1 and CDR2 sequences are SGHTA and FQGNSA. CDR3 DNA sequence: TGTGCCAGCAGCTTAGAGGGGGGGCTAGCTTATGGCTACACCTTC. Protein: CASSLEGGLAYGYTF.

V is TRBV20-1 and J is TRBJ1-1, with D uncertain. Germline CDR1 and CDR2: DFQATT and SNEGSKA (reference sequence). V shed 5 bases and J shed 0 bases, with 4 bases lying between them. CDR3 length: 11 amino acids. The CDR3 nucleotides are TGCAGTGCTTCCATGAACACTGAAGCTTTCTTT. Its translation is CSASMNTEAFF.

The chain links TRBV4-1 to TRBJ2-2, with TRBD1 as a possible D gene (5 bases). The CDR3 runs 15 residues. Looked up from germline, CDR1 is MGHRA and CDR2 is YSYEKL. With 1 base removed from V and 1 base from J, the gap between germline ends came to 7 bases. CDR3 in DNA: TGCGCCAGCAGCCAAGGGCAGGGGAACACCGGGGAGCTGTTTTTT. As protein: CASSQGQGNTGELFF.

The V and J genes are TRBV6-2 or TRBV6-3 and TRBJ1-5; the D gene is possibly TRBD1 (6 bases). The CDR3 loop spans 16 amino acids. The germline gives CDR1 MNHEY, CDR2 SVGEGT. Trimming removed 1 base from V and 11 bases from J, with 21 bases in between. Here the CDR3 DNA reads TGTGCCAGCAGTTACTTTAGGACAGCCACCTATACGGCCCAGCATTTT. This encodes CASSYFRTATYTAQHF.

V and J are TRBV5-8 and TRBJ1-5; D gene unclear. The CDR3 totals 14 residues. Between the trimmed V and J ends, which lost 0 bases and 4 bases, there was a span of 8 bases. Germline V gene sequence: CDR1 SGHTS, CDR2 YDEGEE. The CDR3 DNA is TGTGCCAGCAGCTTGGTACAGATTAATCAGCCCCAGCATTTT. The encoded protein is CASSLVQINQPQHF.

The chain combines TRBV6-1 with TRBJ1-1, with unresolved D. Germline CDR1 and CDR2: MNHNS and SASEGT. The V end lost 10 bases, the J end lost 1 base, and 13 bases lay between the germline ends. This CDR3 contains 13 residues. The CDR3 loop reads CATRPTRNTEAFF. CDR3 sequence (DNA): TGTGCCACCCGACCGACACGGAACACTGAAGCTTTCTTT.

The V call is TRBV6-1, the J call TRBJ2-7; 7 bases line up with TRBD1. With 2 bases clipped from V and 4 bases from J, the junction kept 8 bases outside the gene matches. Germline values: CDR1 MNHNS, CDR2 SASEGT. The CDR3 extends over 15 amino acids. CDR3 in amino acids: CASSEFKGGAYEQYF. The CDR3 DNA follows: TGTGCCAGCAGTGAATTTAAAGGGGGCGCTTACGAGCAGTACTTC.

J is TRBJ2-5 and V is TRBV29-1, with D unclear. Germline V gene data show CDR1 as SQVTM and CDR2 as ANQGSEA. The CDR3 is 14 amino acids. V was cut by 0 bases and J by 4 bases, with 12 bases left in between. The CDR3 loop is CSVEDTYRPETQYF. In nucleotides, the CDR3 is TGCAGCGTTGAAGATACCTACCGTCCAGAGACCCAGTACTTC. Using reference TRBV29-1 and TRBJ2-5 for the parts outside the CDR3, the full variable domain is SAVISQKPSRDICQRGTSLTIQCQVDSQVTMMFWYRQQPGQSLTLIATANQGSEATYESGFVIDKFPISRPNLTFSTLTVSNMSPEDSSIYLCSVEDTYRPETQYFGPGTRLLVL.

The chain uses TRBV19 and TRBJ1-1; possible D gene TRBD1, 5 bases. In germline, CDR1 is LNHDA, CDR2 SQIVND (reference sequence). The CDR3 loop spans 12 amino acids. Between the trimmed V and J ends, which lost 5 bases and 4 bases, there was a span of 8 bases. The CDR3 reads CASSAGLTEAFF. DNA for the CDR3: TGTGCCAGTAGTGCGGGGCTCACTGAAGCTTTCTTT.

The V call is TRBV29-1, the J call TRBJ2-1; 7 bases map to TRBD2. This CDR3 comprises 14 residues. The junction had 7 bases not matched to a gene; V was cut back by 1 base and J by 7 bases. CDR1 is SQVTM, CDR2 ANQGSEA, per germline. The CDR3 here is CSVEGRRGRNEQFF. The DNA of the CDR3 is TGCAGCGTTGAAGGCAGGCGGGGGAGGAATGAGCAGTTCTTC.

This chain links TRBV7-9 with TRBJ2-3; 7 nucleotides agree with TRBD2. The CDR3 sequence is 17 residues long. Germline lookup yields CDR1 SEHNR and CDR2 FQNEAQ (reference sequence). V was clipped by 0 bases and J by 0 bases; unmatched bases: 6. The CDR3, as DNA: TGTGCCAGCAGCTTAGCGGACGCCGGGGGGAGCACAGATACGCAGTATTTT. It translates to CASSLADAGGSTDTQYF.